The T cell receptor beta chain under discussion was sequenced for a study of CD8 T cells in Susac syndrome. The CD8+ and CD4+ T cells were negatively isolated, with the TEMRA cells enriched by FACS. Germline V gives CDR1 MGHDK, CDR2 SYGVNS. The CDR3 is 14 amino acids. V was clipped by 4 bases and J by 5 bases, with 14 bases between them. With respect to this clonotype: The antigen remains unidentified.

General study findings and limits: In its TCR sequencing and HLA analysis, the study acknowledged that the number of individuals was relatively small.

cDNA came from roughly 0.53 to 1 ug RNA primed by random hexamers. immunoSEQ multiplex PCR amplified TCR beta CDR3 across 54 Vbeta, 13 Jbeta. MiXCR, applied by TCRdb to the immunoSEQ multiplex PCR reads, yields one record per CDR3 protein. The sample lists 150,000 to 200,000 distinct CDR3 sequences; around 95% were seen once. The sequenced sample was CD4+ T cells from PBMCs. The rearrangement links TRBV25-1 to TRBJ2-5; D unclear. The source of this sequence is a human donor in good health. CDR3 in amino acids: CASSAYGPLETQYF. CDR3 DNA sequence: TGTGCCAGCAGTGCCTATGGGCCGCTCGAGACCCAGTACTTC.